This is a list of T cell receptor beta chains from one sample in a study of T-cell memory formation after mild COVID-19. TCRdb fed the 5' RACE reads into MiXCR, producing one record per CDR3 protein. Counted here are more than 70,000 distinct CDR3 sequences, about 15% occurring once; the ten biggest clones make up about a third. The material sequenced was PBMCs or a T cell subset sorted from them (not recorded which). These receptors all come from an adult woman who had mild COVID-19 (a few samples of this study predate the infection). Cell type and time point are not known. Both conserved end residues are part of each CDR3. Fields, in order: V gene, J gene, D gene, clone size, CDR3 DNA, CDR3 protein. D genes are given only for firm matches. Clone sizes are given selectively: once, few, many, or a class where the clone is expanded.

>TRBV4-1|TRBJ2-7|NA|NA
TGCGCCAGCAGCCAAGGACCGGTTTCCTACGAGCAGTACTTC
CASSQGPVSYEQYF
>TRBV7-9|TRBJ2-3|NA|few
TGTGCCAGCAGCCCCGCCGGGGGGCAAGATACGCAGTATTTT
CASSPAGGQDTQYF
>TRBV4-1|TRBJ1-1|TRBD1|NA
TGCGCCAGCAGGGCGGGACAGACTGGAACTGAAGCTTTCTTT
CASRAGQTGTEAFF
>TRBV7-7|TRBJ2-5|TRBD2|NA
TGTGCTAGCAGCTTAGTGCCTCCCCTAGCGGAATACCAAGAGACCCAGTACTTC
CASSLVPPLAEYQETQYF
>TRBV4-1|TRBJ1-5|NA|NA
TGCGCCAGCAGCCAAGACAGGGCGGGTCAGCCCCAGCATTTT
CASSQDRAGQPQHF
>TRBV5-1|TRBJ1-4|TRBD1|NA
TGCGCCAGCAGCCCAGGGACAGGGGGAGAAAAACTGTTTTTT
CASSPGTGGEKLFF
>TRBV7-8|TRBJ1-2|NA|NA
TGTGCCAGCAGCCCGACCGGACACTCGTCTAAGTATGGCTACACCTTC
CASSPTGHSSKYGYTF
>TRBV7-8|TRBJ1-1|TRBD1|NA
TGTGCCAGCAGCTTAGATGCCAGGGGGCTTGAAGCTTTCTTT
CASSLDARGLEAFF
>TRBV7-6|TRBJ2-1|TRBD2|few
TGTGCCAGCAGCTTAAGACTAGCTAGCAATGAGCAGTTCTTC
CASSLRLASNEQFF
>TRBV30|TRBJ2-7|NA|once
TGTGCCTGGAGTGGGGGTTCGGGGTCGACCTACGAGCAGTACTTC
CAWSGGSGSTYEQYF
>TRBV6-2/TRBV6-3|TRBJ2-2|TRBD2|NA
TGTGCCAGCAGTCTTAGCGGGCGAAACACCGGGGAGCTGTTTTTT
CASSLSGRNTGELFF
>TRBV5-6|TRBJ2-7|NA|few
TGTGCCAGCATGACTACACGGGACTCCTACGAGCAGTACTTC
CASMTTRDSYEQYF
>TRBV7-2|TRBJ1-4|NA|few
TGTGCCAGCAGCCCGGATAGCGGACAGAGAAATGAAAAACTGTTTTTT
CASSPDSGQRNEKLFF
>TRBV5-1|TRBJ2-1|TRBD1|many
TGCGCCAGCAGCTTGAGGGGGCTAAATGAGCAGTTCTTC
CASSLRGLNEQFF
>TRBV7-9|TRBJ2-7|NA|NA
TGTGCCAGCAGTTCCAGGGCCTACGAGCAGTACTTC
CASSSRAYEQYF
>TRBV4-1|TRBJ1-3|NA|few
TGCGCCAGCAGCCAAGACGGAAACACCATATATTTT
CASSQDGNTIYF
>TRBV9|TRBJ2-2|TRBD2|NA
TGTGCCAGCAGCGTAGCCCGGGAGGGCCTGGACACCGGGGAGCTGTTTTTT
CASSVAREGLDTGELFF
>TRBV5-6|TRBJ2-5|NA|NA
TGTGCCAGCAGCTTGATGGAGACGGTGTATCCGGAGACCCAGTACTTC
CASSLMETVYPETQYF
>TRBV10-3|TRBJ2-7|TRBD1|NA
TGTGCCATCAGTGAGTTTGGACAGGACCTTCCAAGCGAGCAGTACTTC
CAISEFGQDLPSEQYF
>TRBV14|TRBJ2-7|NA|NA
TGTGCCAGCAGCCCCCGGGCGGGATCTACCTACGAGCAGTACTTC
CASSPRAGSTYEQYF
>TRBV29-1|TRBJ2-7|NA|few
TGCAGCGTGCGTCTGACCTACGAGCAGTACTTC
CSVRLTYEQYF
>TRBV30|TRBJ2-7|TRBD1|NA
TGTGCCTGGAGCGGGACAGGTTACGAGCAGTACTTC
CAWSGTGYEQYF
>TRBV5-1|TRBJ2-1|NA|NA
TGCGCCAGCAGCCGCGGAGAAGGAGGCTACAATGAGCAGTTCTTC
CASSRGEGGYNEQFF
>TRBV27|TRBJ2-5|TRBD2|few
TGTGCCAGCAGCGGTCTAGCGGGAGAGGGGGAGACCCAGTACTTC
CASSGLAGEGETQYF
>TRBV7-8|TRBJ2-5|TRBD2|NA
TGTGCCAGCAGTTTTAGCGGGGGGGCAGAGACCCAGTACTTC
CASSFSGGAETQYF
>TRBV29-1|TRBJ2-5|TRBD2|few
TGCAGCGGTAGCGGGAGTACAGAGACCCAGTACTTC
CSGSGSTETQYF
>TRBV7-8|TRBJ2-7|TRBD2|few
TGTGCCAGCAGCTTTCCAGACGGGAAAACCTGGACTCGGGTGTCTAGCGGAACCTACGAGCAGTACTTC
CASSFPDGKTWTRVSSGTYEQYF
>TRBV19|TRBJ2-7|NA|NA
TGTGCCAGTAGTGAGGACATGACCTCCTACGAGCAGTACTTC
CASSEDMTSYEQYF
>TRBV20-1|TRBJ2-3|TRBD2|NA
TGCAGTGCCCGGCGGGGGGCCTGGGATACGCAGTATTTT
CSARRGAWDTQYF